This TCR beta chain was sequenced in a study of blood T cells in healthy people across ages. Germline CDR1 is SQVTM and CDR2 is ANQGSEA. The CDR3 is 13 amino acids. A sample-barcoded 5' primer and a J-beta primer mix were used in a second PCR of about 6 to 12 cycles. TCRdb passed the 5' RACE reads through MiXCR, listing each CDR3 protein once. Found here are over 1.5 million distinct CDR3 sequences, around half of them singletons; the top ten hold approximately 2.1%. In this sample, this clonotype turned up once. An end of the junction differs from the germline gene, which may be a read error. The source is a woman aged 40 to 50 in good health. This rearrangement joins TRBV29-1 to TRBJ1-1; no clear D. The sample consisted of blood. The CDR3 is CGVDSGMNTEAFF. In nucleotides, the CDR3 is TGCGGCGTTGATTCCGGGATGAACACTGAAGCTTTCTTT.